This passage covers 27 T cell receptor beta chains from one sample sequenced in a study of blood T cell repertoires in COVID-19. Sequenced by immunoSEQ multiplex PCR; TCRdb stores in-frame clones only, minus some. The data show fewer than 200,000 clones, 70% to 80% seen once. Sequencing was carried out using peripheral blood. All receptors derive from a man in his sixties with acute or convalescent COVID-19.

The chain recombines TRBV7-9 with TRBJ1-2, with D maybe TRBD1 (5 bases). The CDR3 contains 15 residues. V gave up 5 bases and J gave up 4 bases, with 17 bases separating them. Germline V CDR1 and CDR2: SEHNR, FQNEAQ (reference sequence). The DNA of the CDR3 is TGTGCCAGCAGCAGAATGGACATGAGCGTCTATGGCTACACCTTC. Protein: CASSRMDMSVYGYTF.

V gene TRBV28 combines with J gene TRBJ1-1; 8 bases are a match to TRBD1. This CDR3 has 14 amino acids. Unmatched junction bases numbered 6, after V lost 5 bases and J lost 4 bases. Germline CDR1 reads MDHEN; CDR2 reads SYDVKM. The CDR3 sequence: CASSTGGGTTEAFF. CDR3 sequence (DNA): TGTGCCAGCAGTACAGGGGGGGGGACCACTGAAGCTTTCTTT.

This chain links TRBV3-1 (or the pseudogene TRBV3-2) with TRBJ1-1; 7 nucleotides align to TRBD1. Per the germline V gene, CDR1 is LGHDT and CDR2 is YNNKEL (reference sequence). CDR3 size: 16 residues. Trimming at V came to 4 bases and at J to 5 bases, leaving 13 bases not matched to a gene. CDR3 amino acids: CASSPEPGRGRTEAFF. The CDR3 coding sequence is TGTGCCAGCAGCCCCGAGCCGGGAAGGGGGCGAACTGAAGCTTTCTTT.

This chain links TRBV11-1 with TRBJ2-4, with 7 positions matching TRBD2. Losses at the gene ends were 1 base for V and 3 bases for J; bases not matched to a gene: 6. Germline V lookup: CDR1 SGHAT, CDR2 FQDESV (reference sequence). The CDR3 covers 16 residues. DNA of the CDR3: TGTGCCAGCAGCTTAGTTGTGGCGGGGGTCAAAAACATTCAGTACTTC. It codes for CASSLVVAGVKNIQYF.

The V gene is TRBV2, the J gene TRBJ1-2; TRBD1 aligns across 9 bases. Germline-derived CDR1 and CDR2 are SNHLY and FYNNEI. This CDR3 contains 17 residues. V was clipped by 3 bases and J by 5 bases; unmatched bases: 13. Here the CDR3 reads CASSDRDREGSWYGYTF. CDR3 DNA sequence: TGTGCCAGCAGTGACCGGGACAGGGAGGGATCCTGGTATGGCTACACCTTC. The entire variable domain, with the rest obtained from reference TRBV2 and TRBJ1-2, is as follows: EPEVTQTPSHQVTQMGQEVILRCVPISNHLYFYWYRQILGQKVEFLVSFYNNEISEKSEIFDDQFSVERPDGSNFTLKIRSTKLEDSAMYFCASSDRDREGSWYGYTFGSGTRLTVV.

The chain carries TRBV19 and TRBJ2-7; D possibly corresponds to TRBD1 (6 bases). In germline, CDR1 is LNHDA, CDR2 SQIVND (reference sequence). V lost 3 bases, J lost 3 bases, and 15 bases lay in between. The CDR3 contains 15 residues. CDR3 loop: CASSMGAGSVYEQYF. The CDR3 DNA reads as TGTGCCAGTAGTATGGGGGCGGGTTCGGTCTACGAGCAGTACTTC.

The rearrangement links TRBV19 to TRBJ1-4; D is perhaps TRBD1 (6 bases). Trimming cost V 5 bases and J 8 bases, with 15 bases left between them. Germline V gene data show CDR1 as LNHDA and CDR2 as SQIVND (reference sequence). The CDR3 is made up of 14 amino acids. CDR3 protein: CASSGTSSLEKLFF. The CDR3 DNA reads TGTGCCAGTAGTGGGACAAGTTCTTTAGAAAAACTGTTTTTT.

The chain uses TRBV2 and TRBJ2-7, with a possible D match to TRBD1 (5 bases). The CDR3 has 15 amino acids. The V end was cut by 3 bases, the J end by 3 bases, with 15 bases between. Germline V gene data show CDR1 as SNHLY and CDR2 as FYNNEI. DNA of the CDR3: TGTGCCAGCAGTGAGGGGCTAGGACCTTTCTACGAGCAGTACTTC. Its translation: CASSEGLGPFYEQYF.

The gene calls are TRBV27 and TRBJ1-1; TRBD1 agrees at 7 bases. Per the germline V gene, CDR1 is MNHEY and CDR2 is SMNVEV (reference sequence). The CDR3 runs 12 residues. The V and J ends lost 6 bases and 5 bases, in that order; junction bases with no gene match: 3. The DNA of the CDR3 is TGTGCCAGCAGAGAGGGGGCTACTGAAGCTTTCTTT. Its translation: CASREGATEAFF.

This sequence joins TRBV7-9 and TRBJ1-5, with unresolved D. From germline, CDR1 is SEHNR and CDR2 FQNEAQ (reference sequence). Trimming stripped 6 bases from V and 3 bases from J, with 12 bases between. This CDR3 spans 14 amino acids. In DNA, the CDR3 is TGTGCCAGCAGGGAACGAGGGCCCAATCAGCCCCAGCATTTT. Translating it yields CASRERGPNQPQHF.

The chain joins TRBV19 to TRBJ1-1; TRBD1 agrees at 8 bases. CDR1 is LNHDA and CDR2 is SQIVND in the germline V gene (reference sequence). CDR3 length: 16 residues. The V gene end was trimmed by 2 bases and the J gene end by 0 bases; junction bases not matched to a gene: 5. CDR3 protein: CASSITRGPMNTEAFF. The CDR3 DNA reads as TGTGCCAGTAGTATAACCAGGGGGCCGATGAACACTGAAGCTTTCTTT. Using reference TRBV19 and TRBJ1-1 for the parts outside the CDR3, the full variable domain is DGGITQSPKYLFRKEGQNVTLSCEQNLNHDAMYWYRQDPGQGLRLIYYSQIVNDFQKGDIAEGYSVSREKKESFPLTVTSAQKNPTAFYLCASSITRGPMNTEAFFGQGTRLTVV.

The CDR3, as DNA: TGTGCCAGCAGCTGGGCCGGGACAGGGAACACTGAAGCTTTCTTT. Amino acid sequence: CASSWAGTGNTEAFF. V and J are TRBV7-2 and TRBJ1-1, with 8 nucleotides matching TRBD1. The trim removed 4 bases at V and 1 base at J, leaving 5 bases unmatched. This CDR3 contains 15 residues. Germline-derived CDR1 and CDR2 are SGHTA and FQGNSA. Full variable domain (rest looked up from reference TRBV7-2 and TRBJ1-1): GAGVSQSPSNKVTEKGKDVELRCDPISGHTALYWYRQSLGQGLEFLIYFQGNSAPDKSGLPSDRFSAERTGGSVSTLTIQRTQQEDSAVYLCASSWAGTGNTEAFFGQGTRLTVV.

This chain joins TRBV9 and TRBJ1-2; D is ambiguous. Trimming removed 3 bases from V and 8 bases from J, with 14 bases in between. CDR1 SGDLS and CDR2 YYNGEE come from the germline V gene. The length of the CDR3 is 13 residues. The CDR3: CASSETTSRGYTF. The CDR3 region has the DNA TGTGCCAGCAGCGAGACAACCTCCCGGGGCTACACCTTC. The variable domain in full, with the rest retrieved from reference TRBV9 and TRBJ1-2, is DSGVTQTPKHLITATGQRVTLRCSPRSGDLSVYWYQQSLDQGLQFLIQYYNGEERAKGNILERFSAQQFPDLHSELNLSSLELGDSALYFCASSETTSRGYTFGSGTRLTVV.

This chain connects TRBV28 to TRBJ2-5, with 10 bases fitting TRBD1. V was clipped by 5 bases and J by 5 bases; unmatched bases: 5. Germline V lookup: CDR1 MDHEN, CDR2 SYDVKM. This CDR3 contains 14 residues. In nucleotides, the CDR3 is TGTGCCAGCAGTCCGACAGGGGGCGGGGAGACCCAGTACTTC. Translating it yields CASSPTGGGETQYF.

The chain links TRBV4-1 to TRBJ2-4; no definite D call. CDR3 size: 15 residues. The germline V and J ends were trimmed by 4 bases and 0 bases, with 10 bases remaining between them. The germline V gene encodes CDR1 MGHRA and CDR2 YSYEKL. The CDR3 protein is CASSPTPLAKNIQYF. The CDR3 nucleotides are TGCGCCAGCAGCCCGACACCGCTAGCCAAAAACATTCAGTACTTC.

The chain employs TRBV14 and TRBJ1-1, with a tentative D call TRBD1 (6 bases). From germline, CDR1 is SGHDN and CDR2 FVKESK. This CDR3 comprises 17 residues. Trimming took 0 bases from V and 0 from J, leaving 14 bases between them. The CDR3 DNA reads TGTGCCAGCAGCCAAGACGCGACAGGTGCTTTGAACACTGAAGCTTTCTTT. It translates to CASSQDATGALNTEAFF.

In nucleotides, the CDR3 is TGTGCCAGCAGCTTAGTTAGCGGGGGTGGGACAGATACGCAGTATTTT. Translation gives CASSLVSGGGTDTQYF. The rearrangement joins TRBV7-9 to TRBJ2-3; 9 nucleotides line up with TRBD2. V lost 1 base and J lost 3; bases outside the gene matches: 5. This CDR3 spans 16 amino acids. Germline CDR1 and CDR2: SEHNR and FQNEAQ (reference sequence).

The chain's CDR3 is CASSSDYMFEAFF. For the CDR3, the DNA is TGTGCCAGCAGCTCCGATTACATGTTTGAAGCTTTCTTT. This chain uses TRBV5-6 with TRBJ1-1; D gene ambiguous. Germline CDR1 and CDR2: SGHDT and YYEEEE. Trimming pared 3 bases from V and 7 bases from J, leaving 13 bases between. The CDR3 loop spans 13 amino acids.

This chain joins TRBV4-2 and TRBJ1-1; TRBD1 is a possible D gene (5 bases). CDR1 LGHNA and CDR2 YNFKEQ come from the germline V gene. This CDR3 has 13 amino acids. V was cut by 4 bases and J by 5 bases, with 11 bases left in between. The CDR3 loop is CASSPRDLTEAFF. The CDR3 DNA sequence: TGTGCCAGCAGCCCCCGGGACTTAACTGAAGCTTTCTTT.

The rearrangement joins TRBV5-1 to TRBJ2-1, with 10 bases identical to TRBD1. After removal of 4 bases from V and 8 bases from J, the junction contained 6 bases not matched to a gene. The CDR3 covers 14 residues. From germline, CDR1 is SGHRS and CDR2 YFSETQ. The DNA for the CDR3 is TGCGCCAGCAGCGCGGGACAGGGGAAGCATGAGCAGTTCTTC. Its protein is CASSAGQGKHEQFF.

The rearrangement links TRBV6-5 to TRBJ2-1, with TRBD2 matching 9 bases. Losses at the gene ends were 2 bases for V and 3 bases for J; bases not matched to a gene: 2. Germline values: CDR1 MNHEY, CDR2 SVGAGI. The CDR3 consists of 15 residues. DNA of the CDR3: TGTGCCAGCAGTTACGGCGGGGGGGGCTACAATGAGCAGTTCTTC. Translating gives CASSYGGGGYNEQFF.

Remarks on this clone: Distinct nucleotide sequences in the sample also encode this CDR3. V is TRBV30 and J is TRBJ2-7; D possibly corresponds to TRBD2 (6 bases). Per the germline V gene, CDR1 is GTSNPN and CDR2 is SVGIG (reference sequence). This CDR3 is 13 amino acids long. The V gene lost 0 bases and the J gene lost 2 bases, with 8 bases spanning the gap. CDR3 in amino acids: CAWSVGGPYEQYF. For the CDR3, the DNA is TGTGCCTGGAGTGTAGGAGGGCCCTACGAGCAGTACTTC.

In its sample, this clone was seen many times. This rearrangement joins TRBV7-2 to TRBJ1-2; 8 bases line up with TRBD1. V shed 5 bases and J 3 bases; nucleotides not matched to a gene: 11. The germline CDR1 and CDR2 sequences are SGHTA and FQGNSA. The CDR3 extends over 16 amino acids. The CDR3 DNA follows: TGTGCCAGCAGCCAGGGAGGGCAGGGGGCGTACTATGGCTACACCTTC. Translating it yields CASSQGGQGAYYGYTF.

J is TRBJ1-2 and V is TRBV6-5; 7 bases are shared with TRBD1. The CDR3 has 13 amino acids. The germline V gene encodes CDR1 MNHEY and CDR2 SVGAGI. Trimming removed 2 bases from V and 7 bases from J; junction bases left unmatched: 4. The CDR3 sequence is CASSYQNRGGYTF. CDR3 bases: TGTGCCAGCAGTTACCAAAACAGGGGTGGCTACACCTTC.

V usage is TRBV19 and J usage is TRBJ2-1; D perhaps matches TRBD1 (6 bases). Trimming shortened V by 6 bases and J by 13 bases, and 19 bases separated the two germline ends. Germline CDR1 reads LNHDA; CDR2 reads SQIVND (reference sequence). The CDR3 has 13 residues. This CDR3 is CASRSLQGPRQFF. Written as DNA, the CDR3 is TGTGCCAGTAGATCACTACAGGGTCCCCGCCAGTTCTTC.

The rearrangement joins TRBV3-1 (or the pseudogene TRBV3-2) to TRBJ1-2; 7 nucleotides align to TRBD1. V shed 2 bases and J 13 bases; nucleotides not matched to a gene: 13. CDR3 length: 14 residues. The germline V gene has CDR1 LGHDT and CDR2 YNNKEL (reference sequence). CDR3: CASSQPPGQTSLTF. DNA of the CDR3: TGTGCCAGCAGCCAACCTCCGGGACAGACTTCTCTCACCTTC.

The chain joins TRBV3-1 (or the pseudogene TRBV3-2) to TRBJ1-5; no reliable D call. V dropped 4 bases and J dropped 0 bases, with 10 bases sitting between them. Germline V gives CDR1 LGHDT, CDR2 YNNKEL (reference sequence). The CDR3 spans 15 residues. The CDR3 DNA is TGTGCCAGCAGCCGAGACGGTAATAGCAATCAGCCCCAGCATTTT. Translation: CASSRDGNSNQPQHF.